These 19 T cell receptor beta chains share one sample of origin, sequenced in a study of T cell responses to AZD1222 COVID-19 vaccine. Assay used: immunoSEQ multiplex PCR; TCRdb lists only in-frame clones, some missing. The sample shows 150,000 to 200,000 clones, 94% of them seen only once. This specimen consisted of peripheral blood, obtained on day 0 of AZD1222 vaccination. The receptor set was obtained from an adult in good health.

The chain uses TRBV12-3 or TRBV12-4 and TRBJ1-1, with D perhaps matching TRBD1 (5 bases). Deletions cut 6 bases from V and 8 bases from J, with 16 bases between. The CDR3 contains 13 residues. The CDR3 bases are TGTGCCAGCAGCCAAACAGGCACGTTAGAAGCTTTCTTT. This encodes CASSQTGTLEAFF.

In regard to this clone: Other DNA variants within this sample encode the same CDR3. V is TRBV18 and J is TRBJ1-2, with unresolved D. Trimming took off 3 bases at V and 1 base at J, with 6 bases between the two ends. In germline, CDR1 is KGHSH, CDR2 LQKENI. CDR3 length: 13 amino acids. CDR3 sequence: CASSPDRNYGYTF. As DNA, the CDR3 is TGTGCCAGCTCACCCGACCGTAACTATGGCTACACCTTC. Full variable domain (outside the CDR3, taken from reference TRBV18 and TRBJ1-2): NAGVMQNPRHLVRRRGQEARLRCSPMKGHSHVYWYRQLPEEGLKFMVYLQKENIIDESGMPKERFSAEFPKEGPSILRIQQVVRGDSAAYFCASSPDRNYGYTFGSGTRLTVV.

This chain connects TRBV3-1 (or the pseudogene TRBV3-2) to TRBJ1-5; D call uncertain. V lost 0 bases and J 4 bases, leaving 10 bases between the germline ends. There are 15 residues in the CDR3. Looked up from germline, CDR1 is LGHDT and CDR2 is YNNKEL (reference sequence). CDR3 bases: TGTGCCAGCAGCCAAGATCTAATCCAAAATCAGCCCCAGCATTTT. This gives the protein CASSQDLIQNQPQHF.

The chain combines TRBV4-1 with TRBJ2-7; tentatively, D is TRBD2 (7 bases). Trimming removed 0 bases from V and 5 bases from J, with 20 bases in between. This CDR3 is built from 17 residues. Germline V gene data show CDR1 as MGHRA and CDR2 as YSYEKL. In nucleotides, the CDR3 is TGCGCCAGCAGCCAAGATCTTTGGGGGGGCCGTCGGGACGAGCAGTACTTC. Its protein product is CASSQDLWGGRRDEQYF.

This clone was seen only a few times. This chain joins TRBV19 and TRBJ1-2; the D gene is possibly TRBD1 (5 bases). Germline V gene sequence: CDR1 LNHDA, CDR2 SQIVND (reference sequence). The CDR3 loop spans 11 amino acids. CDR3 protein: CTAGDHGGYTF. The CDR3 DNA sequence: TGTACGGCGGGGGATCATGGTGGCTACACCTTC.

The chain combines TRBV11-2 with TRBJ2-3; D is undetermined. The germline gives CDR1 SGHAT, CDR2 FQNNGV. The V end was cut by 5 bases, the J end by 3 bases, with 9 bases between. The CDR3 covers 13 residues. CDR3 sequence: CASSAFQTDTQYF. In DNA, the CDR3 is TGTGCCAGCAGCGCCTTTCAAACAGATACGCAGTATTTT.

This clone was seen only a few times. The V call is TRBV4-1, the J call TRBJ1-1; unclear D gene. Germline V CDR1 and CDR2: MGHRA, YSYEKL. CDR3 length equals 12 residues. Trimming removed 5 bases from V and 13 bases from J, with 17 bases in between. The CDR3 coding sequence is TGCGCCAGCAGCTTCCCCGGCATTTCAGTTTTCTTT. The encoded protein is CASSFPGISVFF.

This chain uses TRBV5-1 with TRBJ2-2; D unclear. The CDR3 length is 16 residues. Trimming left V 1 base short and J 0 bases short, with 10 bases between. Germline V gene data show CDR1 as SGHRS and CDR2 as YFSETQ. CDR3 DNA sequence: TGCGCCAGCAGCTTGTTCGCGGAGCCGAACACCGGGGAGCTGTTTTTT. Protein: CASSLFAEPNTGELFF.

The chain carries TRBV11-3 and TRBJ2-5; unclear D gene. CDR3 size: 9 residues. Germline values: CDR1 SGHNT, CDR2 YENEEA. Trimming cost V 11 bases and J 5 bases, with 6 bases left between them. This CDR3 reads CAGWETQYF. CDR3 DNA: TGTGCCGGGTGGGAGACCCAGTACTTC.

J is TRBJ2-1 and V is TRBV4-1; D is possibly TRBD2 (6 bases). Between the trimmed V and J ends, which lost 1 base and 2 bases, there was a span of 18 bases. CDR1 is MGHRA, CDR2 YSYEKL, per germline. The CDR3 has 18 amino acids. DNA for the CDR3: TGCGCCAGCAGCCAAGTCTACATTCCTGGCGGGGCCTACAATGAGCAGTTCTTC. Translation gives CASSQVYIPGGAYNEQFF.

The chain uses TRBV28 and TRBJ1-5, with D tentatively TRBD1 (5 bases). The CDR3 spans 17 residues. The V gene lost 5 bases and the J gene lost 4 bases, with 21 bases spanning the gap. Germline V gives CDR1 MDHEN, CDR2 SYDVKM. DNA for the CDR3: TGTGCCAGCAGTCCACCAGCCGGGGGGGGAGTTAATCAGCCCCAGCATTTT. Protein product: CASSPPAGGGVNQPQHF. Looking up the rest from reference TRBV28 and TRBJ1-5 gives the full variable domain: DVKVTQSSRYLVKRTGEKVFLECVQDMDHENMFWYRQDPGLGLRLIYFSYDVKMKEKGDIPEGYSVSREKKERFSLILESASTNQTSMYLCASSPPAGGGVNQPQHFGDGTRLSIL.

CDR3 coding DNA: TGCGCCAGCAGCCAAAGCAGCCGAAGGACTAGCGGAGATTACGAGCAGTACTTC. This codes for CASSQSSRRTSGDYEQYF. J is TRBJ2-7 and V is TRBV5-1, with 10 nucleotides matching TRBD2. In germline, CDR1 is SGHRS, CDR2 YFSETQ. The junction had 17 bases not matched to a gene; V was cut back by 4 bases and J by 4 bases. CDR3 length equals 18 residues.

This clone has a count of ten or more. The CDR3, as DNA: TGTGCCAGCAGTTACGGACAGGGAGGTAATGAGCAGTTCTTC. It yields the protein CASSYGQGGNEQFF. The chain couples TRBV6-2 or TRBV6-3 to TRBJ2-1, with 8 bases identical to TRBD1. CDR3 size: 14 residues. Germline CDR1 reads MNHEY; CDR2 reads SVGEGT. The ends lost 2 bases at V and 7 bases at J; junction bases unmatched: 4.

The DNA of the CDR3 is TGTGCCAGCAGCTCCCCCGGGGAGGGGTTTTACGAGCAGTACTTC. It is translated as CASSSPGEGFYEQYF. V gene TRBV6-5 combines with J gene TRBJ2-7; TRBD2 matches at 7 bases. J lost 4 bases, V lost 6 bases, and 12 bases had no gene match. This CDR3 comprises 15 residues. Germline CDR1 MNHEY, CDR2 SVGAGI.

The rearrangement joins TRBV5-4 to TRBJ1-3; D is unclear. The CDR3 is 13 amino acids. V shed 4 bases and J shed 2 bases, with 7 bases lying between them. CDR1 SGHNT and CDR2 YYREEE come from the germline V gene (reference sequence). CDR3 DNA sequence: TGTGCCAGCAGCCCCTCAACTGGAAACACCATATATTTT. It yields the protein CASSPSTGNTIYF.

This clone came up a few times. The chain uses TRBV27 and TRBJ2-2, with TRBD1 matching 9 bases. After removal of 6 bases from V and 4 bases from J, the junction contained 6 bases not matched to a gene. The CDR3 has 15 residues. CDR1 is MNHEY and CDR2 is SMNVEV in the germline V gene (reference sequence). The CDR3 DNA is TGTGCCAGCAGGACAGGGGGAGAGGGCACCGGGGAGCTGTTTTTT. As protein: CASRTGGEGTGELFF.

This rearrangement joins TRBV3-1 (or the pseudogene TRBV3-2) to TRBJ2-4; TRBD2 matches 13 bases. The CDR3 extends over 19 amino acids. V shed 1 base, J shed 2 bases, and the junction held 8 bases outside the gene matches. The germline V gene encodes CDR1 LGHDT and CDR2 YNNKEL (reference sequence). The CDR3 reads CASSQGTSGSDLTKNIQYF. Written as DNA, the CDR3 is TGTGCCAGCAGCCAAGGGACTAGCGGGAGTGATCTTACCAAAAACATTCAGTACTTC.

CDR3 sequence: CASSLEFGSGLSGRHSYNEQFF. DNA for the CDR3: TGCGCCAGCAGCTTGGAATTTGGGTCAGGGCTTAGCGGGAGGCACTCCTACAATGAGCAGTTCTTC. The J gene is TRBJ2-1, the V gene TRBV5-1; 10 nucleotides agree with TRBD2. The ends lost 0 bases at V and 0 bases at J; junction bases unmatched: 18. Germline V lookup: CDR1 SGHRS, CDR2 YFSETQ. This CDR3 comprises 22 residues.

The chain recombines TRBV30 with TRBJ1-1; no reliable D call. The CDR3 consists of 11 residues. The V gene lost 0 bases and the J gene lost 3 bases, with 2 bases spanning the gap. CDR1 is GTSNPN and CDR2 is SVGIG in the germline V gene (reference sequence). CDR3 coding DNA: TGTGCCTGGAGTGTAGACACTGAAGCTTTCTTT. As protein: CAWSVDTEAFF. Combining the CDR3 with reference TRBV30 and TRBJ1-1 gives the whole variable domain SQTIHQWPATLVQPVGSPLSLECTVEGTSNPNLYWYRQAAGRGLQLLFYSVGIGQISSEVPQNLSASRPQDRQFILSSKKLLLSDSGFYLCAWSVDTEAFFGQGTRLTVV.